This T cell receptor (beta chain) came from a study of metastatic and nonmetastatic thyroid tumors. For the study at large: It was across blood and tumor or nodule tissue from malignant and benign thyroid patients that repertoires were compared. General study results and limits: In both blood and tumor samples, TCR beta diversity was reported significantly higher for malignant than benign nodules.

Each patient went into thyroid surgery without having received any treatment. As for this clone: Its target is unknown.

Germline assignment: CDR1 MNHNS and CDR2 SASEGT. Unmatched junction bases numbered 13, after V lost 6 bases and J lost 8 bases. The CDR3 totals 14 residues. TCRdb recomputed clones from the PCR reads via MiXCR. This table holds under 15,000 clones, about an eighth found once. The chain couples TRBV6-1 to TRBJ2-7; 7 bases match TRBD2. Sequencing was done on a sample of blood. The receptor was derived from a female donor with papillary thyroid cancer or a benign thyroid nodule (not recorded which). Some clones in this sample may be carry-over from other donors' samples. This CDR3 is CASSAKPGLPQQYF. CDR3 nucleotide sequence: TGTGCCAGCAGCGCCAAACCGGGACTACCCCAGCAGTACTTC.